This T cell receptor beta chain was found in a study of control samples from healthy donors and cancer patients. Data came from immunoSEQ multiplex PCR; TCRdb stores just in-frame clones and leaves some out. This table has 150,000 or so clones, about 90% appearing once. V shed 7 bases and J shed 1 base, with 10 bases lying between them. Germline CDR1 and CDR2: LNHDA and SQIVND (reference sequence). CDR3 length equals 14 residues. Sequencing was done on a sample of blood. This TCR came from a man aged 25-45 years in good health. The J gene is TRBJ2-2, the V gene TRBV19; D remains unclear. The CDR3 sequence is CASKGHGNTGELFF. The DNA of the CDR3 is TGTGCCAGTAAGGGCCATGGGAACACCGGGGAGCTGTTTTTT.